This T cell receptor beta chain was found in a study of blood T cells in healthy people across ages. Study context: Template-switching capture recovered about one barcoded beta molecule per two T cells.

Germline V CDR1 and CDR2: DFQATT, SNEGSKA (reference sequence). V shed 6 bases, J shed 0 bases, and the junction held 17 bases outside the gene matches. This CDR3 is built from 17 residues. The study recruited healthy Caucasian donors from Russia who were aged about 6 to 90. In each sample, at least 7 million PBMCs were isolated. The use of a sample-barcoded 5' primer and a J-beta primer mix characterized a second PCR of roughly 6 to 11 cycles. From the 5' RACE reads, TCRdb called clonotypes with MiXCR, one entry per CDR3 protein. This sample yields 1.5 million to 2 million distinct CDR3 sequences, of which 28% are seen a single time; roughly 8% belongs to the top ten.

The sequenced sample consisted of blood. The chain links TRBV20-1 to TRBJ2-7; 7 bases fit TRBD2. This receptor was identified in a woman aged 25-40 years in good health. The DNA of the CDR3 is TGCAGTGCCCAACTAGGGCTAGCGGTAAGAAGCTCCTACGAGCAGTACTTC. As protein: CSAQLGLAVRSSYEQYF.